This T cell receptor beta chain originates from a study of shared clonotypes between healthy human individuals. Donors comprised only Caucasian adults living in Nashville, Tennessee. General study findings and limits: Relative to clonotypes present in all four donors, those not shared had lower generation probabilities.

Deep was the level at which the assay was run. Profiling relied on immunoSEQ multiplex PCR, and the TCRdb table lists in-frame clones only, not all of them. The sample carries some 1 million clones, roughly 70% recorded once. About this clone: Its cognate antigen is unknown. Different DNA sequences within this sample yield the same CDR3.

Germline values: CDR1 ENHRY, CDR2 SYGVKD. The CDR3 totals 12 residues. V shed 4 bases and J shed 8 bases, with 8 bases lying between them. V gene TRBV10-3 combines with J gene TRBJ1-4; D remains ambiguous. The sequenced material came from memory CD4+ T cells sorted from blood. Subset in this sample: CD45RA-negative fraction. This sequence originates from a man aged 18 to 29 in good health. The CDR3 sequence: CAISGGGEKLFF. The CDR3 bases are TGTGCCATCAGTGGGGGTGGGGAAAAACTGTTTTTT.